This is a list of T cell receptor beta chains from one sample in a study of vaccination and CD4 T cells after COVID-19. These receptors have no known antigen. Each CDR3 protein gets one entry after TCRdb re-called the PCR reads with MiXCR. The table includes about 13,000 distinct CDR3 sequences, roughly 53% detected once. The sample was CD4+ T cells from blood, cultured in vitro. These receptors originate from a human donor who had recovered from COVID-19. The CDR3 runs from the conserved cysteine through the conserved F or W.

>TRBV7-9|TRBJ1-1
CASSSPRGGGLMNTEAFF
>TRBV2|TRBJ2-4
CASALAKNIQYF
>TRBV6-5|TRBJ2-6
CASSSGGSGANVLTF
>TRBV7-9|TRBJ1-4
CASSLKTENEKLFF
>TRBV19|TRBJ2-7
CASSMGRRTGSYEQYF
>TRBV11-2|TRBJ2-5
CASSLAGQSHQETQYF
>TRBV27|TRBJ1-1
CASSLSGSGPEAFF
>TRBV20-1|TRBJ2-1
CSAKGTGPHNEQFF
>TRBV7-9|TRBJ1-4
CASSLIRVGQYDEKLFF
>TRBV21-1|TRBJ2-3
CASSKAMPSTQYF
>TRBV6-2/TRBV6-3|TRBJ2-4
CASSRDFGAKNIQYF
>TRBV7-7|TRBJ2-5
CASSLKETQYF
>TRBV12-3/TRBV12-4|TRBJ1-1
CASSRVSVAEAFF
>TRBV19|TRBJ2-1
CASSTLAGSYNEQFF
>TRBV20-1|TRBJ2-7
CSAVPGSRSYEQYF
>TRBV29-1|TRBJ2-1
CSVGQGHNEQFF
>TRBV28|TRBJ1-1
CASSLRRGNTEAFF
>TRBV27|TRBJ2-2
CASSLGWTGELFF
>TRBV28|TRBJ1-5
CASSHPRVDSNQPQHF
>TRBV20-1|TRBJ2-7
CSARDWTGTYEQYF
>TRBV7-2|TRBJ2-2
CAPGGRSSGELFF
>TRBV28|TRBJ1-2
CASSLGQKINYGYTF
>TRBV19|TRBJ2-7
CASSRRESIYEQYF
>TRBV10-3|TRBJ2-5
CAISENGLGEETQYF
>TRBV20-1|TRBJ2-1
CSVYSNEQFF
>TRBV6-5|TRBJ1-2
CASSSPNYGYTF
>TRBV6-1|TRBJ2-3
CASSRQFTDTQYF
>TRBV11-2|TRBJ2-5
CASSPRGSGILETQYF
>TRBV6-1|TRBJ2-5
CASTPGGGETQYF
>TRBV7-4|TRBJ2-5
CASSLVRWLAGRKTQYF
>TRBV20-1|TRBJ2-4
CSARGGDWKNIQYF
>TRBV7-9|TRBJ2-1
CASSLAGVQLEQFF
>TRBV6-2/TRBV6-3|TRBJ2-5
CASSYSGLERSYNRATQYF